These T cell receptor beta chains were read from a single sample in a study of blood T cell repertoires in COVID-19. Here immunoSEQ multiplex PCR was the method, and the copy in TCRdb shows in-frame clones only, minus some. Here the sample spans 90,000 to 120,000 clones, approximately 91% being singletons. Material for sequencing was peripheral blood. The receptors shown here come from a woman aged 60-75 years with acute or convalescent COVID-19. CDR3s include the opening cysteine and the closing phenylalanine or tryptophan. The order of the fields is V gene, J gene, clone size, D gene, CDR3 protein, CDR3 DNA. The D gene is left open where the match is weak. The size field is filled for only some rows; it gives once, few, many or a size class.

TRBV5-1	TRBJ2-1	-	-	CASSPNVQSSYNEQFF	TGCGCCAGCAGCCCGAACGTACAGAGCTCCTACAATGAGCAGTTCTTC
TRBV3-1/TRBV3-2	TRBJ1-2	-	-	CASSPSPDGNYGYTF	TGTGCCAGCAGCCCCAGCCCCGACGGGAACTATGGCTACACCTTC
TRBV19	TRBJ1-5	-	-	CASSPPGTPVQPQHF	TGTGCCAGTAGTCCCCCTGGGACTCCGGTCCAGCCCCAGCATTTT
TRBV6-5	TRBJ2-1	-	TRBD2	CASREARTSWFF	TGTGCCAGCAGAGAGGCCAGGACTAGTTGGTTCTTC
TRBV11-1	TRBJ2-1	-	TRBD2	CASSLAWASGSPNEQFF	TGTGCCAGCAGCTTAGCGTGGGCTAGCGGGAGCCCCAATGAGCAGTTCTTC
TRBV5-8	TRBJ2-1	-	TRBD2	CASSLETSGRMNNEQFF	TGTGCCAGCAGCTTGGAAACTAGCGGGAGAATGAACAATGAGCAGTTCTTC
TRBV27	TRBJ1-2	-	-	CASRPTGPYGYTF	TGTGCCAGCAGGCCGACAGGCCCCTATGGCTACACCTTC
TRBV3-1/TRBV3-2	TRBJ2-3	-	-	CASSQDSIIHGTQYF	TGTGCCAGCAGCCAAGATTCGATAATTCACGGTACGCAGTATTTT
TRBV5-1	TRBJ1-2	-	TRBD1	CASSLLRTGVGYTF	TGCGCCAGCAGCCTACTAAGGACAGGGGTTGGCTACACCTTC
TRBV19	TRBJ1-2	-	TRBD1	CASRRNRDSANYGYTF	TGTGCCAGTAGAAGAAACCGGGACAGCGCTAACTATGGCTACACCTTC
TRBV6-6	TRBJ1-6	-	-	CASSPTYPGLKDNSPLHF	TGTGCCAGCAGTCCCACCTATCCTGGACTGAAAGATAATTCACCCCTCCACTTT
TRBV6-5	TRBJ1-3	once	TRBD1	CASQDRGRSGNTIYF	TGTGCCAGTCAAGACAGGGGTCGATCTGGAAACACCATATATTTT
TRBV12-5	TRBJ2-3	-	TRBD2	CASGLVPGTSGRAWADTQYF	TGTGCTAGTGGTTTGGTACCGGGGACTAGCGGGAGGGCCTGGGCAGATACGCAGTATTTT
TRBV11-2	TRBJ2-1	once	-	CASSTTRYNEQFF	TGTGCCAGCAGCACCACGAGGTACAATGAGCAGTTCTTC
TRBV6-6	TRBJ2-3	-	TRBD2	CASSGSLAGGPLSTDTQYF	TGTGCCAGCAGTGGATCCCTAGCGGGAGGCCCTCTTAGCACAGATACGCAGTATTTT
TRBV5-1	TRBJ2-5	once	TRBD2	CASSSLAGGPQETQYF	TGCGCCAGCAGTAGTCTAGCGGGAGGCCCACAAGAGACCCAGTACTTC
TRBV3-1/TRBV3-2	TRBJ2-5	-	TRBD2	CASSSVAGVAETQYF	TGTGCCAGCAGCTCTGTAGCGGGAGTGGCAGAGACCCAGTACTTC
TRBV3-1/TRBV3-2	TRBJ2-1	-	-	CASSRDSLPYNEQFF	TGTGCCAGCAGCCGGGACTCTCTCCCTTACAATGAGCAGTTCTTC
TRBV15	TRBJ1-3	-	TRBD1	CATSRDPTGTSAGNTIYF	TGTGCCACCAGCAGAGATCCGACAGGGACGTCAGCTGGAAACACCATATATTTT
TRBV4-2	TRBJ1-1	-	-	CASSQGRSTEAFF	TGTGCCAGCAGCCAAGGGAGGAGCACTGAAGCTTTCTTT
TRBV16	TRBJ1-5	-	TRBD1	CASSQYPGQRYSNQPQHF	TGTGCCAGCAGCCAATACCCGGGACAGAGATATAGCAATCAGCCCCAGCATTTT
TRBV19	TRBJ2-1	-	TRBD2	CASSIPPGTSGRVNEQFF	TGTGCCAGCAGTATACCCCCTGGGACTAGCGGGAGAGTAAATGAGCAGTTCTTC
TRBV5-1	TRBJ2-7	-	TRBD2	CASSPELAGGPYEQYF	TGCGCCAGCAGCCCCGAACTAGCGGGAGGGCCCTACGAGCAGTACTTC
TRBV27	TRBJ2-3	-	TRBD2	CASSFSTTSGSTDTQYF	TGTGCCAGCAGTTTCTCGACGACTAGCGGGAGCACAGATACGCAGTATTTT
TRBV11-2	TRBJ2-4	-	-	CASSLSGMNIQYF	TGTGCCAGCAGCTTATCAGGGATGAACATTCAGTACTTC
TRBV7-8	TRBJ2-3	once	-	CASSLIRGTDTQYF	TGTGCCAGCAGCTTAATACGGGGAACAGATACGCAGTATTTT
TRBV29-1	TRBJ2-1	-	-	CSVENRVAYNEQFF	TGCAGCGTTGAAAACAGGGTGGCCTACAATGAGCAGTTCTTC